The next 25 T cell receptor beta chains were all read from a single sample in a study of shared T cell receptors in the human thymus. Data came from immunoSEQ multiplex PCR; TCRdb stores just in-frame clones and leaves some out. The data hold roughly 500,000 clones, with 75% to 80% observed a single time. The data also belong to a second study, concerning human thymus T cells.

Sequencing input: thymocytes. The receptors originated from a boy younger than two with a congenital heart defect.

The rearrangement uses TRBV4-3 and TRBJ1-5; 7 bases match TRBD1. Trimming took 0 bases from V and 2 from J; bases not matched to a gene: 16. Germline V gene data show CDR1 as LGHNA and CDR2 as YSLEER. The CDR3 is 20 amino acids. The CDR3 sequence: CASSQDPPRQGRRGNQPQHF. The CDR3 nucleotides are TGCGCCAGCAGCCAAGACCCCCCACGACAGGGTAGGAGAGGCAATCAGCCCCAGCATTTT.

The chain links TRBV7-2 to TRBJ2-5, with 14 bases aligning to TRBD2. Germline CDR1 reads SGHTA; CDR2 reads FQGNSA. The CDR3 sequence is 19 residues long. Unmatched junction bases numbered 13, after V lost 2 bases and J lost 5 bases. The chain's CDR3 is CASSLTRAGTSGRGETQYF. The DNA of the CDR3 is TGTGCCAGCAGCTTAACCAGGGCTGGGACTAGCGGGAGAGGGGAGACCCAGTACTTC.

A few counts support this clone. This sequence joins TRBV19 and TRBJ2-5, with D perhaps matching TRBD1 (6 bases). V was shortened by 0 bases and J by 2 bases, with 13 bases between the two germline ends. This CDR3 spans 16 amino acids. Germline lookup yields CDR1 LNHDA and CDR2 SQIVND (reference sequence). The CDR3 protein is CASSIDDRSAQETQYF. Here the CDR3 DNA reads TGTGCCAGTAGTATAGATGACAGGAGCGCTCAAGAGACCCAGTACTTC.

The chain recombines TRBV7-8 with TRBJ2-1; 12 nucleotides line up with TRBD2. CDR1 and CDR2 from the germline V gene are SGHVS and FQNEAQ. Losses at the gene ends were 5 bases for V and 5 bases for J; bases not matched to a gene: 10. CDR3 size: 17 residues. CDR3 bases: TGTGCCAGCAGCCCTAGGACTAGCGGGGATCCTAACAATGAGCAGTTCTTC. This sequence encodes CASSPRTSGDPNNEQFF. The variable domain in full, with the rest retrieved from reference TRBV7-8 and TRBJ2-1, is GAGVSQSPRYKVAKRGQDVALRCDPISGHVSLFWYQQALGQGPEFLTYFQNEAQLDKSGLPSDRFFAERPEGSVSTLKIQRTQQEDSAVYLCASSPRTSGDPNNEQFFGPGTRLTVL.

The gene calls are TRBV10-2 and TRBJ2-7, with TRBD1 identical over 12 bases. V shed 0 bases and J 5 bases; nucleotides not matched to a gene: 11. Germline loops: CDR1 WSHSY, CDR2 SAAADI. The CDR3 runs 18 residues. The CDR3 sequence is CASSESRWRDRGLDEQYF. The CDR3 nucleotides read TGCGCCAGCAGTGAGTCGAGGTGGAGGGACAGGGGGCTCGACGAGCAGTACTTC.

V usage is TRBV11-2 and J usage is TRBJ2-1; 16 bases fit TRBD2. J was trimmed by 2 bases and V by 4 bases; bases with no gene match: 5. Germline V gene sequence: CDR1 SGHAT, CDR2 FQNNGV. CDR3 length: 18 residues. This CDR3 is CASSSGLAGGDPYNEQFF. The CDR3 coding sequence is TGTGCCAGCAGCTCGGGACTAGCGGGAGGGGATCCCTACAATGAGCAGTTCTTC.

The CDR3 spells CASSLTRTGVEYQETQYF. CDR3 coding DNA: TGTGCCAGCAGCTTAACGAGGACAGGGGTCGAATACCAAGAGACCCAGTACTTC. The genes are TRBV11-1 and TRBJ2-5, with 9 bases that match TRBD1. CDR3 length: 18 residues. With V trimmed by 2 bases and J by 0 bases, 10 bases remained unmatched. Germline V gives CDR1 SGHAT, CDR2 FQDESV (reference sequence).

This clone was seen only once. The chain employs TRBV27 and TRBJ2-7; D unresolved. The germline V gene encodes CDR1 MNHEY and CDR2 SMNVEV (reference sequence). The V and J ends lost 6 bases and 6 bases respectively, with 15 bases between them. The CDR3 is 13 amino acids. The CDR3: CASSSKPPREQYF. Written as DNA, the CDR3 is TGTGCCAGCAGCTCTAAACCTCCCCGCGAGCAGTACTTC.

The V call is TRBV19, the J call TRBJ1-5; D uncertain. The CDR3 is made up of 12 amino acids. The germline V and J ends were trimmed by 4 bases and 3 bases, with 4 bases remaining between them. In germline, CDR1 is LNHDA, CDR2 SQIVND (reference sequence). CDR3 nucleotides: TGTGCCAGTAGTACCATCAATCAGCCCCAGCATTTT. It translates to CASSTINQPQHF.

The V call is TRBV7-6, the J call TRBJ2-7; 7 bases are shared with TRBD2. There are 19 residues in the CDR3. With 5 bases clipped from V and 0 bases from J, the junction kept 19 bases outside the gene matches. Germline CDR1 reads SGHVS; CDR2 reads FNYEAQ. CDR3: CASSPLVIDLAESSYEQYF. CDR3 nucleotides: TGTGCCAGCAGCCCCTTAGTCATAGACCTAGCGGAAAGCTCCTACGAGCAGTACTTC.

CDR3 nucleotides: TGTGCCAGTAGTATAGCATGGCGGGGCACTGGAAACACCATATATTTT. Its translation is CASSIAWRGTGNTIYF. The rearrangement uses TRBV19 and TRBJ1-3; D is perhaps TRBD1 (5 bases). The CDR3 covers 16 residues. Germline V CDR1 and CDR2: LNHDA, SQIVND (reference sequence). V was cut by 1 base and J by 2 bases, with 12 bases left in between.

J is TRBJ2-7 and V is TRBV7-2; D not certain. Deletions cut 10 bases from V and 4 bases from J, with 23 bases between. The CDR3 consists of 15 residues. Germline-derived CDR1 and CDR2 are SGHTA and FQGNSA. Here the CDR3 reads CATSSKALGSYEQYF. CDR3 nucleotides: TGTGCCACCAGTTCTAAAGCGCTTGGGTCATACGAGCAGTACTTC.

V usage is TRBV5-6 and J usage is TRBJ2-4; 7 nucleotides agree with TRBD1. Germline loops: CDR1 SGHDT, CDR2 YYEEEE. The length of the CDR3 is 15 residues. The V segment lost 0 bases and the J segment 0 bases; nucleotides outside the gene matches: 0. CDR3 in amino acids: CASSLDRGAKNIQYF. CDR3 nucleotides: TGTGCCAGCAGCTTGGACAGGGGAGCCAAAAACATTCAGTACTTC.

As concerns this clone: This sample includes further DNA sequences coding for the same CDR3. The chain has TRBV4-3 and TRBJ2-1, with 8 bases that match TRBD2. From germline, CDR1 is LGHNA and CDR2 YSLEER. Trimming took 1 base from V and 0 from J; bases not matched to a gene: 8. This CDR3 has 18 amino acids. CDR3 amino acids: CASSQGGVSGSSYNEQFF. In DNA, the CDR3 is TGCGCCAGCAGCCAAGGGGGGGTGAGCGGGAGCTCCTACAATGAGCAGTTCTTC.

V usage is TRBV12-5 and J usage is TRBJ2-1; TRBD2 matches at 15 bases. CDR1 is LGHNT and CDR2 is FRNRAP in the germline V gene. V lost 5 bases and J lost 9; bases outside the gene matches: 8. The CDR3 is made up of 16 amino acids. CDR3 loop: CASGGRRTSGRAEQFF. CDR3 DNA sequence: TGTGCTAGTGGTGGAAGAAGGACTAGCGGGAGGGCTGAGCAGTTCTTC.

V and J are TRBV28 and TRBJ2-2; weak D call: TRBD2 (6 bases). The CDR3 contains 14 residues. The germline V and J ends were trimmed by 7 bases and 5 bases, with 14 bases remaining between them. CDR1 is MDHEN, CDR2 SYDVKM, per germline. The CDR3 here is CASIPAGRTGELFF. The CDR3 bases are TGTGCCAGCATCCCCGCGGGGCGGACCGGGGAGCTGTTTTTT.

The V and J genes are TRBV19 and TRBJ2-1, with TRBD2 matching 13 bases. The CDR3 runs to 12 residues. The J segment lost 8 bases and the V segment lost 9 bases, leaving 1 base of the junction unmatched. CDR1 is LNHDA, CDR2 SQIVND, per germline (reference sequence). Here the CDR3 reads CASGLAGDEQFF. For the CDR3, the DNA is TGTGCCAGCGGACTAGCGGGAGATGAGCAGTTCTTC.

The rearrangement uses TRBV6-5 and TRBJ2-7; possible D gene TRBD1, 6 bases. The CDR3 is made up of 12 amino acids. Trimming pared 6 bases from V and 6 bases from J, leaving 12 bases between. Germline V gives CDR1 MNHEY, CDR2 SVGAGI. In DNA, the CDR3 is TGTGCCAGCAGCCGTAGGGGGTCCGAGCAGTACTTC. It encodes CASSRRGSEQYF.

This sequence joins TRBV25-1 and TRBJ2-1; TRBD2 might be the D (5 bases). This CDR3 spans 14 amino acids. Trimming removed 3 bases at V and 5 bases at J, with 11 bases between. Looked up from germline, CDR1 is MGHDK and CDR2 is SYGVNS. The CDR3 sequence is CASSEAGSDNEQFF. CDR3 DNA: TGTGCCAGCAGTGAGGCGGGTTCGGACAATGAGCAGTTCTTC.

The rearrangement links TRBV4-3 to TRBJ1-3, with 8 bases matching TRBD1. Germline V gives CDR1 LGHNA, CDR2 YSLEER. This CDR3 region has 15 residues. V shed 0 bases and J 5 bases; nucleotides not matched to a gene: 3. The CDR3 nucleotides read TGCGCCAGCAGCCAAGAAGTCAGGGGGCGAAACACCATATATTTT. Amino acid sequence: CASSQEVRGRNTIYF.

The rearrangement joins TRBV29-1 to TRBJ2-1; TRBD2 aligns across 16 bases. The CDR3 is made up of 19 amino acids. The trim removed 1 base at V and 0 bases at J, leaving 6 bases unmatched. The germline V gene has CDR1 SQVTM and CDR2 ANQGSEA. The CDR3: CSVEALGLAGGSSYNEQFF. The CDR3 DNA is TGCAGCGTTGAAGCGTTGGGACTAGCGGGAGGGAGCTCCTACAATGAGCAGTTCTTC.

V gene TRBV7-9 combines with J gene TRBJ2-7; possible D gene TRBD1, 7 bases. The CDR3 extends over 14 amino acids. V lost 4 bases, J lost 2 bases, and 12 bases lay in between. Germline assignment: CDR1 SEHNR and CDR2 FQNEAQ (reference sequence). DNA of the CDR3: TGTGCCAGCAGCTCCCAGGGGGGCGCCTACGAGCAGTACTTC. This gives the protein CASSSQGGAYEQYF.

The rearrangement links TRBV11-2 to TRBJ1-5, with D perhaps matching TRBD1 (6 bases). In germline, CDR1 is SGHAT, CDR2 FQNNGV. The CDR3 consists of 16 residues. The V end was cut by 5 bases, the J end by 7 bases, with 21 bases between. Here the CDR3 reads CASSTRTDGIPQPQHF. DNA for the CDR3: TGTGCCAGCAGCACGAGGACAGACGGTATCCCCCAGCCCCAGCATTTT.

The rearrangement joins TRBV27 to TRBJ2-7; 11 bases are shared with TRBD2. V shed 6 bases and J 3 bases; nucleotides not matched to a gene: 7. The CDR3 covers 15 residues. Germline-derived CDR1 and CDR2 are MNHEY and SMNVEV (reference sequence). The CDR3 reads CASRATSGKYYEQYF. In nucleotides, the CDR3 is TGTGCCAGCAGGGCGACTAGCGGGAAATACTACGAGCAGTACTTC.

In its sample, this clone was seen a few times. The chain couples TRBV28 to TRBJ2-4, with D maybe TRBD1 (5 bases). Per germline, CDR1 MDHEN and CDR2 SYDVKM. CDR3 length: 13 amino acids. The V and J ends lost 3 bases and 3 bases respectively, with 6 bases between them. CDR3 loop: CASSFDSKNIQYF. The CDR3 nucleotides read TGTGCCAGCAGTTTTGACAGCAAAAACATTCAGTACTTC.